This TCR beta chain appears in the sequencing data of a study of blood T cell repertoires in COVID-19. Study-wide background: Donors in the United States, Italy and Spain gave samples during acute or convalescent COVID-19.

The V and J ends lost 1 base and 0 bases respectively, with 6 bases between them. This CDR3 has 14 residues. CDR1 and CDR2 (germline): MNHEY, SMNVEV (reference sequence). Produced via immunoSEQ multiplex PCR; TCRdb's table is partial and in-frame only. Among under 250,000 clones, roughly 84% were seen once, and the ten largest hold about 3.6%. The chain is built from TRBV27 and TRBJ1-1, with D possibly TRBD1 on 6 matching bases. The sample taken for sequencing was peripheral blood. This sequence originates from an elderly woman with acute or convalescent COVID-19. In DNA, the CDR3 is TGTGCCAGCAGTTTATACAGGGTGAACACTGAAGCTTTCTTT. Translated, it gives CASSLYRVNTEAFF.